This T cell receptor (beta chain) was found in a study of OX40 agonist ivuxolimab in advanced cancers. At the level of the study: Among those enrolled, mean age was about 58 years (range about 23 to 85) and 82.7% were male. One patient with hepatocellular carcinoma and two with cutaneous melanoma, three in all, had partial responses. Findings and limits, study-wide: Mean expanded clone counts were higher in CD8+ than CD4+ T cells. The work left the antigen specificity of expanded peripheral T cells undetermined.

Worth noting for this clone: Its specificity is unknown.

The repertoire was sequenced with immunoSEQ multiplex PCR; TCRdb's copy has only in-frame clones and lacks some. The sample contains roughly 80,000 clones, 86% of which appear only once. Per the germline V gene, CDR1 is SGHRS and CDR2 is YFSETQ. This CDR3 spans 16 amino acids. With 1 base clipped from V and 4 bases from J, the junction kept 7 bases outside the gene matches. This clonotype was obtained from an adult with an advanced solid tumor such as melanoma, head and neck, liver or kidney cancer. This sample comprised CD4+ or CD8+ T cells sorted from blood, obtained in a trial of the OX40 agonist ivuxolimab. This chain uses TRBV5-1 with TRBJ2-5; 10 bases align to TRBD1. The CDR3 loop reads CASSLPQTGGGETQYF. The CDR3 DNA reads as TGCGCCAGCAGCTTGCCCCAGACAGGGGGCGGAGAGACCCAGTACTTC.